Listed below are T cell receptor beta chains from one sample, sequenced in a study of cytomegalovirus exposure and HLA in healthy donors. This table comes from immunoSEQ multiplex PCR, and its TCRdb copy is limited to in-frame clones, with some not included. The sample consists of about 130,000 clones, around 77% of them appearing once. Source material: PBMCs. These receptors originate from a male donor in good health and CMV-seropositive. CDR3s include the opening cysteine and the closing phenylalanine or tryptophan. The D gene is left open where the match is weak. Size is stated for part of the rows, as once, few or many counts, or as a class when the clone is expanded.

d_call	v_call	j_call	clone_size	cdr3_aa	cdr3_nt
NA	TRBV28	TRBJ2-7	NA	CASTLQRRDEQYF	TGTGCCAGCACCCTCCAGCGGCGGGACGAGCAGTACTTC
NA	TRBV19	TRBJ2-7	few	CASSIGGGPYEQYF	TGTGCCAGTAGTATAGGCGGGGGCCCCTACGAGCAGTACTTC
TRBD2	TRBV7-9	TRBJ2-7	NA	CASSLSEGGGLAGYEQYF	TGTGCCAGCAGCTTATCGGAGGGTGGGGGGCTAGCGGGGTACGAGCAGTACTTC
TRBD1	TRBV10-3	TRBJ2-5	NA	CAISDSRQGPRETQYF	TGTGCCATCAGTGATAGTAGACAGGGCCCCCGGGAGACCCAGTACTTC
NA	TRBV7-2	TRBJ2-1	NA	CASTPIPRSYNEQFF	TGTGCCAGCACTCCCATACCTAGGTCCTACAATGAGCAGTTCTTC
NA	TRBV13	TRBJ1-1	NA	CASSSIEGEFAEAFF	TGTGCCAGCAGCTCCATAGAGGGGGAGTTCGCAGAAGCTTTCTTT
TRBD1	TRBV2	TRBJ2-7	NA	CASRADRYEQYF	TGTGCCAGCAGAGCGGACAGGTACGAGCAGTACTTC
TRBD1	TRBV6-6	TRBJ1-3	NA	CASKQGARGNTIYF	TGTGCCAGCAAGCAGGGGGCGAGAGGAAACACCATATATTTT
NA	TRBV6-4	TRBJ1-4	NA	CASSEQRGEKLFF	TGTGCCAGCAGTGAGCAGCGGGGAGAAAAACTGTTTTTT
NA	TRBV7-2	TRBJ2-1	NA	CASSLAAGTFNEQFF	TGTGCCAGCAGCTTGGCGGCCGGGACTTTCAATGAGCAGTTCTTC
NA	TRBV5-1	TRBJ1-4	NA	CASSPKRGQTNEKLFF	TGCGCCAGCAGCCCGAAGCGGGGGCAGACTAATGAAAAACTGTTTTTT
TRBD1	TRBV5-6	TRBJ1-1	NA	CASSWDRATEAFF	TGTGCCAGCAGTTGGGACAGAGCTACTGAAGCTTTCTTT
NA	TRBV18	TRBJ2-7	NA	CASSRQTGPYEQYF	TGTGCCAGCTCACGACAGACAGGCCCCTACGAGCAGTACTTC
TRBD1	TRBV5-4	TRBJ2-7	NA	CASSPRGQYYEQYF	TGTGCCAGCAGCCCACGGGGACAGTACTACGAGCAGTACTTC
TRBD1	TRBV30	TRBJ1-4	NA	CAWSVRTGKNEKLFF	TGTGCCTGGAGTGTTCGGACAGGGAAAAATGAAAAACTGTTTTTT
NA	TRBV28	TRBJ1-5	NA	CASSLWADSNQPQHF	TGTGCCAGCAGTTTATGGGCAGATAGCAATCAGCCCCAGCATTTT
NA	TRBV28	TRBJ1-5	NA	CASTTPRTGNQPQHF	TGTGCCAGCACCACCCCAAGGACAGGCAATCAGCCCCAGCATTTT
TRBD1	TRBV11-3	TRBJ1-1	NA	CASSPGTASEAFF	TGTGCCAGCAGCCCGGGGACAGCGAGTGAAGCTTTCTTT
TRBD1	TRBV6-5	TRBJ1-2	NA	CASRQQGAQGYTF	TGTGCCAGCAGGCAACAGGGGGCGCAGGGCTACACCTTC
NA	TRBV5-4	TRBJ1-3	NA	CASSLAGFGGSSGNTIYF	TGTGCCAGCAGCTTAGCAGGGTTTGGCGGGAGCTCTGGAAACACCATATATTTT
NA	TRBV11-2	TRBJ2-6	NA	CASSLAGSSSYSGANGLTF	TGTGCCAGCAGCTTAGCGGGCTCCTCGAGCTACTCTGGGGCCAACGGCCTGACTTTC
TRBD2	TRBV27	TRBJ2-5	NA	CASSLTGGVETQYF	TGTGCCAGCAGTTTAACGGGAGGGGTAGAGACCCAGTACTTC
TRBD2	TRBV9	TRBJ2-1	NA	CASSFLAGGDEQFF	TGTGCCAGCAGCTTTTTAGCGGGGGGAGATGAGCAGTTCTTC